This T cell receptor beta chain appears in the sequencing data of a study of CD8 T cells in ankylosing spondylitis. Study-level results: The study looked at matched synovial fluid samples from ankylosing spondylitis patients. Disease-linked clones were reported to be significantly enriched there. The disease-linked clones had a CD8+ phenotype and low blood frequencies.

This clonotype was seen a handful of times. Its antigen is not identified. Looked up from germline, CDR1 is GTSNPN and CDR2 is SVGIG (reference sequence). V lost 8 bases, J lost 1 base, and 8 bases stayed unmatched. This CDR3 is 16 amino acids long. Scientists made TCR beta libraries using quantitative 5'-RACE with molecular barcodes. TCRdb re-called the 5' RACE reads with MiXCR, one entry per CDR3 protein. The sample includes approximately 210,000 distinct CDR3 sequences, roughly 13% of them seen just once. The sequenced sample consisted of blood, either unsorted or a sorted T cell fraction (not recorded which). The TCR sequence derives from a male donor with ankylosing spondylitis or in good health (not recorded which). This chain links TRBV30 with TRBJ2-2; 12 bases are shared with TRBD2. CDR3 coding DNA: TGTGCCCAGACCTCGGGACTAGCGGGGAACACCGGGGAGCTGTTTTTT. Encoded protein: CAQTSGLAGNTGELFF.